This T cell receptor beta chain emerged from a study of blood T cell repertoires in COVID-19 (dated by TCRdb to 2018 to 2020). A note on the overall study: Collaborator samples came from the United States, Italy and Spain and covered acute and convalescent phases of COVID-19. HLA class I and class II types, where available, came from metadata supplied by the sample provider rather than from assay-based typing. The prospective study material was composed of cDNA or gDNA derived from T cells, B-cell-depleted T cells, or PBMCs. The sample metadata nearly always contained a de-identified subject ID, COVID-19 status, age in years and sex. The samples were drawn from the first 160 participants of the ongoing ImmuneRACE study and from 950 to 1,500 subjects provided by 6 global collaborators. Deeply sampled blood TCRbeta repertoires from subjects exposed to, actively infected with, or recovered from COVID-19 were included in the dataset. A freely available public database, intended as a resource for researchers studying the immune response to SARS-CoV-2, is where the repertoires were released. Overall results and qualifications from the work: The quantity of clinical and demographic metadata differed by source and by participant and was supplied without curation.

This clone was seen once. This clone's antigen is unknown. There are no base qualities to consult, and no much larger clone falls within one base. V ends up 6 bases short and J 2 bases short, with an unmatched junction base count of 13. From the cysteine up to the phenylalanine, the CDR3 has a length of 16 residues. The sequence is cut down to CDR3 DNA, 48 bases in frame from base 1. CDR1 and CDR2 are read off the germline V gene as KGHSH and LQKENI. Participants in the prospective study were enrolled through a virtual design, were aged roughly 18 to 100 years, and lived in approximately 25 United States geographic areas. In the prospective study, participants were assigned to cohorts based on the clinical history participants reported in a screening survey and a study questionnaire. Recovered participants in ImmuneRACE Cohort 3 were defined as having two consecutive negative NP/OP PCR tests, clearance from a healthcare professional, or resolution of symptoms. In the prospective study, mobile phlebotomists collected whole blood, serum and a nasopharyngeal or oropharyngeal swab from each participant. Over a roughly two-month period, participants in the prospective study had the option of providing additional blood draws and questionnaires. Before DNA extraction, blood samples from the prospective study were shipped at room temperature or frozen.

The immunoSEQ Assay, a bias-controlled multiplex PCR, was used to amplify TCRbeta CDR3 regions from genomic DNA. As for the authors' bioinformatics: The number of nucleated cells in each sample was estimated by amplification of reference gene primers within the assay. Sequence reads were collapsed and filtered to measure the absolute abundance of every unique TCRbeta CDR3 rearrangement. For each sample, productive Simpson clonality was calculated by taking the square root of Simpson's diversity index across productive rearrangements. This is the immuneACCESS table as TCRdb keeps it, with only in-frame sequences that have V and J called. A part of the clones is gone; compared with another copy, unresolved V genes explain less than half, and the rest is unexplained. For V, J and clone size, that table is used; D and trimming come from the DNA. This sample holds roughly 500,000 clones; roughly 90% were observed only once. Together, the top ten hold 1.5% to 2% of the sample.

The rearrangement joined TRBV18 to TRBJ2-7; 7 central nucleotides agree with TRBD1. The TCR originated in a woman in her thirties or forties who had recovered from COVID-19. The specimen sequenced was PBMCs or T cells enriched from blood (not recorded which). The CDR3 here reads CASSPGQANQPYEQYF. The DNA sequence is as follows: TGTGCCAGCTCCCCAGGACAGGCCAACCAACCCTACGAGCAGTACTTC.